This T cell receptor (beta chain) was captured in a study of radiotherapy plus CTLA-4 blockade in lung cancer. Turning to this clone: Its antigen is as yet unknown.

The data were produced by immunoSEQ multiplex PCR, yet TCRdb's version contains in-frame clones alone and is incomplete. This table holds 65,000 to 100,000 clones, roughly four fifths found once. Study-level results: Interferon-beta and early blood T cell clone dynamics reportedly predicted response best.

Germline CDR1 is SNHLY and CDR2 is FYNNEI. V was pared by 4 bases and J by 6 bases, with 16 bases between. The CDR3 is 15 residues long. Ipilimumab-mediated CTLA-4 blockade plus focal radiation was given to patients having chemo-refractory metastatic non-small-cell lung cancer. The rearrangement uses TRBV2 and TRBJ2-1; D may be TRBD1 (6 bases). Source: peripheral blood, taken from a patient treated with radiotherapy plus ipilimumab. This clonotype originated in a human donor with non-small cell lung cancer who had stable disease on radiotherapy plus ipilimumab. CDR3 in DNA: TGTGCCAGCAGTGTGTGGTCAGGGGTGGGCAATGAGCAGTTCTTC. Protein product: CASSVWSGVGNEQFF.